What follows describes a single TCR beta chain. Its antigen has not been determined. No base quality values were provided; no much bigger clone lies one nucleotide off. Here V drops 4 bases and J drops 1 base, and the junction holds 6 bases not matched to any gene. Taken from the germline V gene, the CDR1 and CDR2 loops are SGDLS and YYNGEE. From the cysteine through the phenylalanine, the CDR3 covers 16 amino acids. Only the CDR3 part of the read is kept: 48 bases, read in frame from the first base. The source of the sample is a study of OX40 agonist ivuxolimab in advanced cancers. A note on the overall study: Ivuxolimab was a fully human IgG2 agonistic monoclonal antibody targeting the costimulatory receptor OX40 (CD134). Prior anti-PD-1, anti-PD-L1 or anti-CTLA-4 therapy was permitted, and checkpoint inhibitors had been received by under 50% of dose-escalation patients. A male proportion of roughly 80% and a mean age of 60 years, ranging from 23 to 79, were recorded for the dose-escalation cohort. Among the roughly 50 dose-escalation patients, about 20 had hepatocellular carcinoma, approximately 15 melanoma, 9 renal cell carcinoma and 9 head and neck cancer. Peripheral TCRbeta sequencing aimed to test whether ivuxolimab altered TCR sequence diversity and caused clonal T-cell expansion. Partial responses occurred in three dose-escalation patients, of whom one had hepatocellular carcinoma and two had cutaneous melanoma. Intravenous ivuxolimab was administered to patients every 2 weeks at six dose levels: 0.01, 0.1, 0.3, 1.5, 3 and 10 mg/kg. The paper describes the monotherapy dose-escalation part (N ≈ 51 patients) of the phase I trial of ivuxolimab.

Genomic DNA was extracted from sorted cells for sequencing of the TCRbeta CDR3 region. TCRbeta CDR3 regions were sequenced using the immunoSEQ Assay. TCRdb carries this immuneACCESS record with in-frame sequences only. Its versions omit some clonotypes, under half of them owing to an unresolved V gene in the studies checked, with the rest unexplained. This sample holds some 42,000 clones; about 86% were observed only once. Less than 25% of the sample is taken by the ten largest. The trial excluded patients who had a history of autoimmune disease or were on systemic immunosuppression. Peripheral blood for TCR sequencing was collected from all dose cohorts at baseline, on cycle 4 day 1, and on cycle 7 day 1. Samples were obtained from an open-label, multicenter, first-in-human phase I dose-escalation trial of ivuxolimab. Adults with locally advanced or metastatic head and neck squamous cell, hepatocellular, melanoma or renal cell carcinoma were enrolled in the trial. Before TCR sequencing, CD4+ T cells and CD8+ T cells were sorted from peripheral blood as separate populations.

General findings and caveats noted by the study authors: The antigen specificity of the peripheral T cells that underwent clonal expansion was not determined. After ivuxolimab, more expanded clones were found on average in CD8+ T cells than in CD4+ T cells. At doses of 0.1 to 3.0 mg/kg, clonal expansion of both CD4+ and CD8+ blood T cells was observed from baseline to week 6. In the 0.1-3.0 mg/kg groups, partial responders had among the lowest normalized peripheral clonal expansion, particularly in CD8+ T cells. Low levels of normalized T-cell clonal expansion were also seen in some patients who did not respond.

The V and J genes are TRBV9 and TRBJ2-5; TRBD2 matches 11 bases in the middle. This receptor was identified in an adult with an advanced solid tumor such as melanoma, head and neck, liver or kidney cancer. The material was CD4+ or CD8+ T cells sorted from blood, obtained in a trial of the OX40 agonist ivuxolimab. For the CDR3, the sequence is CASSPPTSGGQETQYF. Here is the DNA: TGTGCCAGCAGCCCTCCTACTAGCGGGGGCCAAGAGACCCAGTACTTC.